The 23 T cell receptor beta chains listed next were all sequenced from one sample in a study of OX40 agonist ivuxolimab in advanced cancers. The protocol was immunoSEQ multiplex PCR, while the TCRdb copy is restricted to in-frame clones and leaves out a portion. The profile shows 45,000 to 65,000 clones, approximately 86% of them singletons. This sample comprised CD4+ or CD8+ T cells sorted from blood, obtained in a trial of the OX40 agonist ivuxolimab. These receptor sequences come from an adult with an advanced solid tumor such as melanoma, head and neck, liver or kidney cancer.

This rearrangement joins TRBV4-1 to TRBJ2-3, with 8 bases identical to TRBD2. Per the germline V gene, CDR1 is MGHRA and CDR2 is YSYEKL. With V trimmed by 2 bases and J by 2 bases, 3 bases remained unmatched. This CDR3 has 15 amino acids. The DNA for the CDR3 is TGCGCCAGCAGCCAAACGGGGGGGACCACAGATACGCAGTATTTT. This translates into CASSQTGGTTDTQYF.

The chain has TRBV28 and TRBJ1-1, with D unresolved. The length of the CDR3 is 16 residues. The germline V gene has CDR1 MDHEN and CDR2 SYDVKM. V was pared by 3 bases and J by 0 bases, with 14 bases between. DNA for the CDR3: TGTGCCAGCAGTTTCGGCGACGGGGATTTGAACACTGAAGCTTTCTTT. Its protein is CASSFGDGDLNTEAFF.

This clone is a singleton in its sample. The chain recombines TRBV28 with TRBJ2-5, with 7 bases fitting TRBD1. The germline V gene has CDR1 MDHEN and CDR2 SYDVKM. This CDR3 has 13 residues. V was clipped by 2 bases and J by 4 bases; unmatched bases: 1. This CDR3 is CASSLGTVETQYF. CDR3 coding DNA: TGTGCCAGCAGTTTAGGGACAGTAGAGACCCAGTACTTC.

The chain carries TRBV29-1 and TRBJ1-1, with D possibly being TRBD1 (6 bases). This CDR3 has 14 amino acids. The germline V gene has CDR1 SQVTM and CDR2 ANQGSEA. V was trimmed by 8 bases and J by 5 bases, leaving 21 bases between them. CDR3 loop: CSTTPGGPGTEAFF. The CDR3 DNA reads as TGCAGCACCACCCCCGGGGGCCCTGGGACTGAAGCTTTCTTT.

V gene TRBV11-2 combines with J gene TRBJ1-1, with a weak D call TRBD1 (5 bases). Germline V gives CDR1 SGHAT, CDR2 FQNNGV. The V and J ends lost 5 bases and 6 bases respectively, with 19 bases between them. The CDR3 spans 15 residues. CDR3 bases: TGTGCCAGCAGCGTCCGGGACCTTCCCAGGGCTGAAGCTTTCTTT. Translation: CASSVRDLPRAEAFF.

The rearrangement joins TRBV5-6 to TRBJ1-2; D is uncertain. In germline, CDR1 is SGHDT, CDR2 YYEEEE. The CDR3 spans 12 residues. Trimming removed 4 bases from V and 2 bases from J, with 6 bases in between. The CDR3 region has the DNA TGTGCCAGCAGCCAACAGAACTATGGCTACACCTTC. As protein: CASSQQNYGYTF.

The chain uses TRBV9 and TRBJ2-7; 8 positions match TRBD2. Germline assignment: CDR1 SGDLS and CDR2 YYNGEE. The V and J ends lost 4 bases and 5 bases, in that order; junction bases with no gene match: 14. CDR3 length: 16 amino acids. The CDR3 DNA reads TGTGCCAGCAGCCCCGCGAGCGGGAGTGTCCTCCACGAGCAGTACTTC. Translating it yields CASSPASGSVLHEQYF.

This chain links TRBV11-2 with TRBJ2-2; 9 positions agree with TRBD2. V shed 5 bases and J 0 bases; nucleotides not matched to a gene: 7. CDR3 size: 17 residues. The germline gives CDR1 SGHAT, CDR2 FQNNGV. The CDR3 DNA reads as TGTGCCAGCAGCGTAGTTGGGACTAGCTCGAACACCGGGGAGCTGTTTTTT. Translated, it gives CASSVVGTSSNTGELFF.

The CDR3 loop reads CASSIDLPGLASDTQYF. In nucleotides, the CDR3 is TGTGCCAGTAGTATAGATCTCCCCGGACTAGCCTCAGATACGCAGTATTTT. The chain uses TRBV19 and TRBJ2-3; 8 positions agree with TRBD2. J was trimmed by 4 bases and V by 0 bases; bases with no gene match: 9. The germline V gene encodes CDR1 LNHDA and CDR2 SQIVND (reference sequence). The CDR3 is 17 residues long.

The V gene is TRBV6-5, the J gene TRBJ1-1; D uncertain. This CDR3 is 13 amino acids long. V gave up 7 bases and J gave up 5 bases, with 14 bases separating them. Germline V gene data show CDR1 as MNHEY and CDR2 as SVGAGI. The CDR3 loop is CASNLDRRTEAFF. The CDR3 nucleotides read TGTGCCAGCAACCTCGATCGCAGAACTGAAGCTTTCTTT.

The CDR3 DNA is TGCGCCAGCAGCCAATCGGGACAGGCGTACTATGGCTACACCTTC. Its translation: CASSQSGQAYYGYTF. The rearrangement uses TRBV4-1 and TRBJ1-2; 8 bases map to TRBD1. CDR3 length: 15 residues. The J segment lost 3 bases and the V segment lost 2 bases, leaving 5 bases of the junction unmatched. The germline gives CDR1 MGHRA, CDR2 YSYEKL.

V and J are TRBV6-1 and TRBJ2-7; 7 bases are shared with TRBD1. CDR1 MNHNS and CDR2 SASEGT come from the germline V gene. The CDR3 is 13 residues long. V dropped 8 bases and J dropped 0; count of bases not matched to a gene: 4. CDR3 DNA: TGTGCCAGCGGGACAGCCAGCTCCTACGAGCAGTACGTC. Its translation is CASGTASSYEQYV.

The chain has TRBV15 and TRBJ2-3; perhaps TRBD1 as D (6 bases). The length of the CDR3 is 16 residues. With 0 bases removed from V and 2 bases from J, the gap between germline ends came to 12 bases. Per the germline V gene, CDR1 is LNHNV and CDR2 is YYDKDF (reference sequence). This CDR3 reads CATSRDPQGTTDTQYF. The DNA for the CDR3 is TGTGCCACCAGCAGAGATCCCCAGGGGACCACAGATACGCAGTATTTT.

The V and J genes are TRBV6-4 and TRBJ2-7, with 10 positions matching TRBD1. CDR3 length: 15 amino acids. J lost 2 bases, V lost 7 bases, and 8 bases had no gene match. CDR1 MRHNA and CDR2 SNTAGT come from the germline V gene. The DNA for the CDR3 is TGTGCCAGCATAAGGAGACAGGGGGCAACCTACGAGCAGTACGTC. This sequence encodes CASIRRQGATYEQYV.

J is TRBJ1-2 and V is TRBV14, with TRBD1 as a possible D gene (6 bases). CDR3 length: 20 amino acids. The germline gives CDR1 SGHDN, CDR2 FVKESK. V was shortened by 0 bases and J by 7 bases, with 30 bases between the two germline ends. The CDR3 sequence: CASSQDLGGGGPGARSGYTF. The CDR3 nucleotides read TGTGCCAGCAGCCAAGATTTGGGGGGCGGAGGGCCAGGCGCCAGAAGTGGCTACACCTTC.

This clone was observed once. The chain links TRBV5-1 to TRBJ2-1, with 7 bases aligning to TRBD2. The germline V gene encodes CDR1 SGHRS and CDR2 YFSETQ. After removal of 7 bases from V and 3 bases from J, the junction contained 10 bases not matched to a gene. The CDR3 has 15 residues. The CDR3 protein is CASGLGGIDYNEQFF. The CDR3 DNA sequence: TGCGCCAGCGGACTGGGGGGGATTGACTACAATGAGCAGTTCTTC.

A few counts support this clone. V and J are TRBV14 and TRBJ1-1, with a weak D call TRBD1 (5 bases). The CDR3 is 15 residues long. Trimming removed 0 bases at V and 1 base at J, with 9 bases between. Germline CDR1 reads SGHDN; CDR2 reads FVKESK. The CDR3 region is CASSQEAGTNTEAFF. The CDR3 nucleotides read TGTGCCAGCAGCCAAGAAGCAGGGACGAACACTGAAGCTTTCTTT.

The chain employs TRBV9 and TRBJ2-7; D unresolved. This CDR3 is 15 amino acids long. V lost 7 bases and J 0 bases, leaving 17 bases between the germline ends. CDR1 SGDLS and CDR2 YYNGEE come from the germline V gene. The DNA of the CDR3 is TGTGCCAGCCCGTCCCGTCAGAGGAGCTCCTACGAGCAGTACGTC. The encoded protein is CASPSRQRSSYEQYV.

This clone was picked up a small number of times. Written as DNA, the CDR3 is TGCGCCAGCAGCTCGTTGACCGGGGGCACAGATACGCAGTATTTT. This translates into CASSSLTGGTDTQYF. V usage is TRBV5-1 and J usage is TRBJ2-3, with a possible D match to TRBD2 (5 bases). Germline CDR1 and CDR2: SGHRS and YFSETQ. V lost 3 bases to trimming and J lost 1 base, with 12 bases between them. The CDR3 sequence is 15 residues long.

This chain links TRBV6-6 with TRBJ1-3; D is unclear. CDR1 and CDR2 from the germline V gene are MNHNY and SVGAGI (reference sequence). Deletions cut 7 bases from V and 4 bases from J, with 5 bases between. CDR3 size: 11 residues. The CDR3 region has the DNA TGTGCCAGCATCTTCGGAAACACCATATATTTT. Translating gives CASIFGNTIYF.

This chain joins TRBV28 and TRBJ2-3; D remains ambiguous. The germline V and J ends were trimmed by 5 bases and 2 bases, with 2 bases remaining between them. The CDR3 runs 11 residues. The germline V gene encodes CDR1 MDHEN and CDR2 SYDVKM. CDR3 sequence (DNA): TGTGCCAGCAGTACCACAGATACGCAGTATTTT. This translates into CASSTTDTQYF.

Only one count was recorded for this clone. V usage is TRBV5-8 and J usage is TRBJ2-1; D gene unclear. Germline-derived CDR1 and CDR2 are SGHTS and YDEGEE. The CDR3 sequence is 12 residues long. Trimming stripped 2 bases from V and 7 bases from J, with 7 bases between. The CDR3, as DNA: TGTGCCAGCAGCTTTCTGGCTAATGAGCAGTTCTTC. Its translation: CASSFLANEQFF.

The chain recombines TRBV4-3 with TRBJ2-7; D may correspond to TRBD1 or TRBD2 (5 bases each). V was cut by 4 bases and J by 1 base, with 17 bases left in between. This CDR3 spans 16 amino acids. The germline CDR1 and CDR2 sequences are LGHNA and YSLEER. The DNA of the CDR3 is TGCGCCAGCAGCCGGTCCCGGGACCCACCTTCCTACGAGCAGTACTTC. This translates into CASSRSRDPPSYEQYF.